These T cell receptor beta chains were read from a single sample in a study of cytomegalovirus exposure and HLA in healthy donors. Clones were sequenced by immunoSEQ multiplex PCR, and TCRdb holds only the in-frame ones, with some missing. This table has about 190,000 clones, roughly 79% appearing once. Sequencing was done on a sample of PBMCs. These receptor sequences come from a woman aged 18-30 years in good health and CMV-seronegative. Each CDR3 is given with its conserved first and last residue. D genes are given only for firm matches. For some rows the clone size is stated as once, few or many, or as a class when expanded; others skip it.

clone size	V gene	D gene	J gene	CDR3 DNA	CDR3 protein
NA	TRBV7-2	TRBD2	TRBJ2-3	TGTGCCAGCAGCTACGGGGGGTGGGCGAGCACAGATACGCAGTATTTT	CASSYGGWASTDTQYF
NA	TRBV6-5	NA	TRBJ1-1	TGTGCCAGCAGTTACTTCAACGGGGGTGACACTGAAGCTTTCTTT	CASSYFNGGDTEAFF
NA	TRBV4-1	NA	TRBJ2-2	TGCGCCAGCAGCCAAGATCGGTCCGGGGAGCTGTTTTTT	CASSQDRSGELFF
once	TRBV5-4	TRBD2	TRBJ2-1	TGTGCCAGCAGCGGGGGGGATAGCGGGGACAATGAGCAGTTCTTC	CASSGGDSGDNEQFF
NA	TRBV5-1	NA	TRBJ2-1	TGCGCCAGCAGCTTAGCGGGCGGGGCGTACAATGAGCAGTTCTTC	CASSLAGGAYNEQFF
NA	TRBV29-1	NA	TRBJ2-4	TGCAGCGCGTCGACAGGATTCAAAAACATTCAGTACTTC	CSASTGFKNIQYF
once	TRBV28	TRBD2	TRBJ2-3	TGTGCCAGCAGTTTTTCCCCTCGGACTAGCGGATCTAGCACAGATACGCAGTATTTT	CASSFSPRTSGSSTDTQYF
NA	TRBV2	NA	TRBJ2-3	TGTGCCAGCAGTGAACGGACAGATACGCAGTATTTT	CASSERTDTQYF
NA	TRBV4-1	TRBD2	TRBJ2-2	TGCGCCAGCAGTAATACTCCGGGACTAGCGTCGGCCGGGGAGCTGTTTTTT	CASSNTPGLASAGELFF
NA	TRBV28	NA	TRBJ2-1	TGTGCCAGCAGTTTGGTCGGTGATGACTACTCCTACAATGAGCAGTTCTTC	CASSLVGDDYSYNEQFF
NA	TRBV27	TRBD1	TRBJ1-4	TGTGCCAGCAGTTATTTCCCCCCGGACAGGGGGGGCACTAATGAAAAACTGTTTTTT	CASSYFPPDRGGTNEKLFF
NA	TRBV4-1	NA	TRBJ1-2	TGCGCCAGCAGCCAAGATTTCCTCCAGGGGTTCTTTAACTATGGCTACACCTTC	CASSQDFLQGFFNYGYTF
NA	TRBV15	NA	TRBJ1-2	TGTGCCACCAGCAGAGCCAACAATGGCTACACCTTC	CATSRANNGYTF
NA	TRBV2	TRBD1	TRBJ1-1	TGTGCCAGCAGTGAATACAGGGGGAGAGGGAACACTGAAGCTTTCTTT	CASSEYRGRGNTEAFF
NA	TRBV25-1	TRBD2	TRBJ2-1	TGTGCCAGCAGGGATAGCGGGAGGGGTCGTGAGCAGTTCTTC	CASRDSGRGREQFF
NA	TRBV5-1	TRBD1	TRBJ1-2	TGCGCCAGCATCCCCGGGACAGGGGGTAACTATGGCTACACCTTC	CASIPGTGGNYGYTF
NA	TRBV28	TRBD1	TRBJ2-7	TGTGCCAGCAGTGCCCCGGACAGGGGGAATTACGAGCAGTACTTC	CASSAPDRGNYEQYF
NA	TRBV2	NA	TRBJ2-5	TGTGCCAGCAGCCTAGACTTACAAGAGACCCAGTACTTC	CASSLDLQETQYF
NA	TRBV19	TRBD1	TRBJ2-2	TGTGCCAGTAGTCCCAGACAGGGGAGCACCGGGGAGCTGTTTTTT	CASSPRQGSTGELFF
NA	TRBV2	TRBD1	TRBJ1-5	TGTGCCAGCAGCGCAGGGGGCGGGTTTCAGCCCCAGCATTTT	CASSAGGGFQPQHF
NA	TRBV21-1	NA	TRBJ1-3	TGTGCCAGCAGCACCACATCAGGAAACACCATATATTTT	CASSTTSGNTIYF
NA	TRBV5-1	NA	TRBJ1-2	TGCGCCAGCAGCTTGGAGGGGACATCGAAGGGCTACACCTTC	CASSLEGTSKGYTF
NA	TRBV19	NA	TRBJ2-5	TGTGCCAGTAGTTCCTTGGATGGGGGGAAGACCCAGTACTTC	CASSSLDGGKTQYF
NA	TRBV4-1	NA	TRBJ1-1	TGCGCCAGCAGCCAAGACCGGGGGAGCACTGAAGCTTTCTTT	CASSQDRGSTEAFF
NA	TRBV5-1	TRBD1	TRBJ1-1	TGCGCCAGCAGCGCGCCGACCGGGACAGGGGGGATGAACACTGAAGCTTTCTTT	CASSAPTGTGGMNTEAFF
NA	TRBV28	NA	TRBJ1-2	TGTGCCAGCAGTTTATTGGGGAGCACGAACTATGGCTACACCTTC	CASSLLGSTNYGYTF
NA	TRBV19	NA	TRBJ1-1	TGTGCCAGTAGTATTAATGCAGGCGTGAACACTGAAGCTTTCTTT	CASSINAGVNTEAFF
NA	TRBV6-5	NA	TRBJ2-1	TGTGCCAGCAGCCGCATCGACCGGGTGCAGTTCTTC	CASSRIDRVQFF
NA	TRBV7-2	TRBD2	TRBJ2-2	TGTGCCAGCAGCCGTAGCGGGAAGCACACCGGGGAGCTGTTTTTT	CASSRSGKHTGELFF
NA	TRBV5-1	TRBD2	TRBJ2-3	TGCGCCAGCAGCGAAAAGACTAGCGGGGGGGCGACAGATACGCAGTATTTT	CASSEKTSGGATDTQYF
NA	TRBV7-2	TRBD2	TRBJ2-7	TGTGCCAGCAGCGAAGGGGCGGGAGGAGGCTACGAGCAGTACTTC	CASSEGAGGGYEQYF
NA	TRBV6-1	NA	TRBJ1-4	TGTGCCAGCAGTGCAGGGCCCCTGGGAACTAATGAAAAACTGTTTTTT	CASSAGPLGTNEKLFF
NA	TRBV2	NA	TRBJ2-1	TGTGCCAGCAGTGAAAGTAGGGGTGAGCAGTTCTTC	CASSESRGEQFF
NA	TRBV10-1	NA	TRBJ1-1	TGCGCCAGCAGTGACAGTTTGAACACTGAAGCTTTCTTT	CASSDSLNTEAFF
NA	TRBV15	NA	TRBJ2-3	TGTGCCACCAGCAGAGATCTTAGTGATACGCAGTATTTT	CATSRDLSDTQYF
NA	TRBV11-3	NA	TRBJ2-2	TGTGCCAGCAGCTCCAATCAGGGCACCGGGGAGCTGTTTTTT	CASSSNQGTGELFF
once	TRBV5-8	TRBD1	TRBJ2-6	TGTGCCAGTAGAACAGGGGAAGCTGGGGCCAACGTCCTGACTTTC	CASRTGEAGANVLTF
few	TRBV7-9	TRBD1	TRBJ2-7	TGTGCCAGCAGCTTAGCGGGACAGTCCTACGAGCAGTACTTC	CASSLAGQSYEQYF
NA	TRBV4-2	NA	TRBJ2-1	TGTGCCAGCAGCCAAGAGGGAACTAGTATGTACAATGAGCAGTTCTTC	CASSQEGTSMYNEQFF
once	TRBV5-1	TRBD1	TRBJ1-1	TGCGCCAGCAGCTACCAGGGGGCGAGCACTGAAGCTTTCTTT	CASSYQGASTEAFF
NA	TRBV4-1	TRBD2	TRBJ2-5	TGCGCCAGCAGCCAAGAGGGCGGCGGGGGGCCCCAAGAGACCCAGTACTTC	CASSQEGGGGPQETQYF
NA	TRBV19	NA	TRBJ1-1	TGTGCCAGTAGTATCGGGACTTCTGAAGCTTTCTTT	CASSIGTSEAFF
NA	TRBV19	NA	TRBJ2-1	TGTGCCAGCACAAACTACAATGAGCAGTTCTTC	CASTNYNEQFF
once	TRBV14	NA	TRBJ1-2	TGTGCCAGCAGCCAAGAATTGACAGAGAACTATGGCTACACCTTC	CASSQELTENYGYTF
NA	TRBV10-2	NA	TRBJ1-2	TGCGCCAGCAGGAGAGGAGGCGACAGCGGGGGCTACACCTTC	CASRRGGDSGGYTF
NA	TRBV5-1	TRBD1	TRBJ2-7	TGCGCCAGCAGCAGGGAGAAGACAGGGTCGGACGAGCAGTACTTC	CASSREKTGSDEQYF
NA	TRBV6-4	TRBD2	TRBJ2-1	TGTGCCAGCAGTGACCATAGCGGGAGTCCGAATGAGCAGTTCTTC	CASSDHSGSPNEQFF
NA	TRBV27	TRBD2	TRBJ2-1	TGTGCCAGCAGCGGACTAGCGGGACAGGCTGAGCAGTTCTTC	CASSGLAGQAEQFF
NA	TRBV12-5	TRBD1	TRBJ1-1	TGTGCTAGTGGTTTGGAACCGGGACAGGAAGCTTTCTTT	CASGLEPGQEAFF